This TCR beta chain was observed in a study of blood T cell repertoires in COVID-19. Losses at the gene ends were 4 bases for V and 4 bases for J; bases not matched to a gene: 9. CDR3 length equals 16 residues. The germline CDR1 and CDR2 sequences are SGHRS and YFSETQ. Only in-frame clones appear in the TCRdb table, and some are missing; sequencing was by immunoSEQ multiplex PCR. This sample yields about 220,000 clones, of which 70% to 90% are seen a single time; 10% belongs to the top ten. The V gene is TRBV5-1, the J gene TRBJ1-3; TRBD1 agrees at 9 bases. This receptor was taken from a woman in her fifties or sixties with COVID-19, enrolled during active disease. The sample was peripheral blood. DNA of the CDR3: TGCGCCAGCAGCCCGGGGGACAGGGCGGGAGGAAACACCATATATTTT. Translated, it gives CASSPGDRAGGNTIYF.